This TCR beta chain was sequenced for a study of radiation and T cells in renal cell carcinoma. Study-level points and caveats: Without pretreatment biopsies, baseline tumor clonotype presence was undetermined. In blood, top tumor clones expanded by 2 weeks, shrinking by 4.

Time point defined: blood 4 weeks post-SBRT, at nephrectomy. Noted treatment: 15 Gy SBRT to primary tumor, nephrectomy 4 weeks later. Nephrectomy followed 15 Gy stereotactic body radiation by 4 weeks. Radiation-treated patients gave blood at baseline, week 2 and week 4. Deletions cut 6 bases from V and 6 bases from J, with 14 bases between. The germline gives CDR1 PRHDT, CDR2 FYEKMQ (reference sequence). The CDR3 covers 14 residues. The table came from immunoSEQ multiplex PCR; TCRdb's copy has only in-frame clones and leaves some out. The sample has about 90,000 clones, over 80% seen once. Concerning this clone: As yet, its antigen is unknown.

The input for sequencing was blood, taken from a patient whose treatment included radiotherapy and nephrectomy. V gene TRBV13 combines with J gene TRBJ2-2; the D gene could be TRBD1 or TRBD2 (7 bases each). The sequence was obtained from a man over 45 with renal cell carcinoma. CDR3 amino acids: CASRQTGRAGELFF. The CDR3 nucleotides are TGTGCCAGCAGGCAGACAGGGAGGGCCGGGGAGCTGTTTTTT.